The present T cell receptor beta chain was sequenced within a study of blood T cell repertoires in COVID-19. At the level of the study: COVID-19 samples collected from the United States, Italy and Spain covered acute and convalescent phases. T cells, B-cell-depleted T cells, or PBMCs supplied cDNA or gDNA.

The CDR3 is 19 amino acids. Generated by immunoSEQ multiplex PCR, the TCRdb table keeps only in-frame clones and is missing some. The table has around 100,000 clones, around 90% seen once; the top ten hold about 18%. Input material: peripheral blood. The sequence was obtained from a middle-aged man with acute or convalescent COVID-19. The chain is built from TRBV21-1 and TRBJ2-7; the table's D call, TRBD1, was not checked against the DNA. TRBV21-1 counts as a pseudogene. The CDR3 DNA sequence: TGTGCCAGCAGCATACCCTTAACCCCGGGACACCAGGGAACTTACGAGCAGTACTTC. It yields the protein CASSIPLTPGHQGTYEQYF.